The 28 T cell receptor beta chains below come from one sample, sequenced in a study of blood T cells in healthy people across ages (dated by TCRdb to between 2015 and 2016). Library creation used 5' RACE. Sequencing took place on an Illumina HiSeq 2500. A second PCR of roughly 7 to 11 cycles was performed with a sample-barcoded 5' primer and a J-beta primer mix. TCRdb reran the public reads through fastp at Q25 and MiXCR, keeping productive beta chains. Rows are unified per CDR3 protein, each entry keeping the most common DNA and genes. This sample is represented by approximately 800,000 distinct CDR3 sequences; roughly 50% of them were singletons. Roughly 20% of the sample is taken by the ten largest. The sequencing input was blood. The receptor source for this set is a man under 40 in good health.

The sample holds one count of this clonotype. CDR3 sequence: CASSEGPRGAGQETQYF. DNA for the CDR3: TGTGCCAGCAGTGAAGGCCCCAGAGGGGCGGGCCAAGAGACCCAGTACTTC. The rearrangement links TRBV6-1 to TRBJ2-5; the D gene could be TRBD1 or TRBD2 (5 bases each). Looked up from germline, CDR1 is MNHNS and CDR2 is SASEGT. The V gene lost 1 base and the J gene lost 1 base, with 16 bases spanning the gap. The CDR3 loop spans 17 amino acids.

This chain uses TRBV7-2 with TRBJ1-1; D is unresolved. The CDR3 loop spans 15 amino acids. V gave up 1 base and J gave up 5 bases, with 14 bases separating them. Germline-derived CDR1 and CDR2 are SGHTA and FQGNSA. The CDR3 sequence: CASSLEAGRQTEAFF. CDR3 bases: TGTGCCAGCAGCTTAGAGGCGGGAAGACAAACTGAAGCTTTCTTT.

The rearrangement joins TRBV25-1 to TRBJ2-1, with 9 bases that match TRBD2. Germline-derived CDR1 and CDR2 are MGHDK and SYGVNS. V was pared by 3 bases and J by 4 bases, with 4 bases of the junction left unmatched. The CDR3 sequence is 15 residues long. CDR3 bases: TGTGCCAGCAGTGAGGCGGGAGGGGCTTACAATGAGCAGTTCTTC. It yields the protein CASSEAGGAYNEQFF.

The CDR3 bases are TGCAGCGTTGAAAGGGACAGAAACACTGAAGCTTTCTTT. It codes for CSVERDRNTEAFF. V is TRBV29-1 and J is TRBJ1-1; 7 bases are shared with TRBD1. J gave up 2 bases and V 2 bases, and 2 bases lay outside the gene matches. The germline CDR1 and CDR2 sequences are SQVTM and ANQGSEA. The CDR3 spans 13 residues. Based on the CDR3 plus reference TRBV29-1 and TRBJ1-1, the full variable domain is SAVISQKPSRDICQRGTSLTIQCQVDSQVTMMFWYRQQPGQSLTLIATANQGSEATYESGFVIDKFPISRPNLTFSTLTVSNMSPEDSSIYLCSVERDRNTEAFFGQGTRLTVV.

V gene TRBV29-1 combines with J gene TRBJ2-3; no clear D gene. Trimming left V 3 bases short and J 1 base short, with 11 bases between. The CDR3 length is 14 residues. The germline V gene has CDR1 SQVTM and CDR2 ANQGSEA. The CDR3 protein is CSVDRQVRTDTQYF. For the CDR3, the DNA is TGCAGCGTTGATCGGCAGGTCCGCACAGATACGCAGTATTTT.

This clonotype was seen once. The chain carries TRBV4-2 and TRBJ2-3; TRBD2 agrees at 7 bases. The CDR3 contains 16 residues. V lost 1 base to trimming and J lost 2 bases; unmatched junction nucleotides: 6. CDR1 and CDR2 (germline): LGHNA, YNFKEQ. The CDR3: CASSQVGEGVTDTQYF. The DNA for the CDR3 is TGTGCCAGCAGCCAAGTTGGGGAGGGCGTCACAGATACGCAGTATTTT.

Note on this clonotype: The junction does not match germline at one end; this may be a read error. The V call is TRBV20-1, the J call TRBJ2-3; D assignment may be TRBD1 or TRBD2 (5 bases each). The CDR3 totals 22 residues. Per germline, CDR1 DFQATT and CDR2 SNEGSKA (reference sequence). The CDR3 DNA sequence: TGCAGTGCTGAGCCCTATTTCCGACCATCGGGGCACTCGTGGGTACGCACGGATACGCAGTATTTT. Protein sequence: CSAEPYFRPSGHSWVRTDTQYF.

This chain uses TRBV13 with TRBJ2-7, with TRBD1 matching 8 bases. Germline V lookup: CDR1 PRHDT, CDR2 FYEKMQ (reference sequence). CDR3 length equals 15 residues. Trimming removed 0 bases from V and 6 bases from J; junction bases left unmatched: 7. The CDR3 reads CASSLGSGTGGEQYF. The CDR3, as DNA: TGTGCCAGCAGCTTAGGTTCCGGGACAGGTGGCGAGCAGTACTTC.

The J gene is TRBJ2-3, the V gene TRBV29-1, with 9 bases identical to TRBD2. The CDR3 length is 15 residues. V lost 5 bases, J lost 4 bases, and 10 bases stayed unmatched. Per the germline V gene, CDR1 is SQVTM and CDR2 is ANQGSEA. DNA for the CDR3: TGCAGCGTTTTCTTAGGGCGGGAGGGCGCAGATACGCAGTATTTT. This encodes CSVFLGREGADTQYF.

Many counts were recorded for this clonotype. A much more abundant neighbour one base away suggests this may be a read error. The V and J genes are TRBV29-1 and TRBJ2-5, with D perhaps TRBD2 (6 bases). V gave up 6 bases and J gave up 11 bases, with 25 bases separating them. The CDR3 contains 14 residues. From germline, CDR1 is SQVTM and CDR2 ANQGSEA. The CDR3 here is CSVPTGTGDNEQYF. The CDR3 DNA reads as TGCAGCGTCCCTACCGGGACTGGAGACAATGAGCAGTACTTC.

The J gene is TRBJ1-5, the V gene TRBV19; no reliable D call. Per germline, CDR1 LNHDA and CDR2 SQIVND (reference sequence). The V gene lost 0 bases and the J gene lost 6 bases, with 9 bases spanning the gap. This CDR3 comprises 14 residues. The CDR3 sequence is CASSIDSSGQPQHF. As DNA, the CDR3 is TGTGCCAGTAGTATAGACTCTTCGGGTCAGCCCCAGCATTTT.

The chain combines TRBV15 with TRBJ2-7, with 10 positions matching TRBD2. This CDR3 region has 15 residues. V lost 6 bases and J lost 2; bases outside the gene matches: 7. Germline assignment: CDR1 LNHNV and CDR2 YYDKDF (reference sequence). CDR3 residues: CATRVAGGAAYEQYF. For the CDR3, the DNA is TGTGCCACCAGGGTAGCGGGAGGTGCGGCCTACGAGCAGTACTTC.

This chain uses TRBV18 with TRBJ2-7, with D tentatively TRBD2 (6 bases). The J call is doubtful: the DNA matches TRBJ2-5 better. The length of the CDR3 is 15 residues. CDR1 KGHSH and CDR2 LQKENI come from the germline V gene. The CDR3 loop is CASSPGGLSGETQYF. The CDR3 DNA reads TGTGCCAGCTCACCAGGGGGACTCTCGGGCGAGACCCAGTACTTC.

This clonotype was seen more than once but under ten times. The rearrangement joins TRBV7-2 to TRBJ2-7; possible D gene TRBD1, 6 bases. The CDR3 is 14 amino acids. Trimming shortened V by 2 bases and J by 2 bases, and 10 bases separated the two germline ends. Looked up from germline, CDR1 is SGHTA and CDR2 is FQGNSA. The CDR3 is CASSLFPGAYEQYF. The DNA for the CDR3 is TGTGCCAGCAGCTTATTCCCAGGGGCCTACGAGCAGTACTTC.

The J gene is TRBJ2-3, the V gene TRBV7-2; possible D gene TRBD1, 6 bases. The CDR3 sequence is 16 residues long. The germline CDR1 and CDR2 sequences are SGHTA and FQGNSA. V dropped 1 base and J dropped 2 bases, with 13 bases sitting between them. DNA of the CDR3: TGTGCCAGCAGCTTAGTAGGGGGTGGGGTCACAGATACGCAGTATTTT. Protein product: CASSLVGGGVTDTQYF.

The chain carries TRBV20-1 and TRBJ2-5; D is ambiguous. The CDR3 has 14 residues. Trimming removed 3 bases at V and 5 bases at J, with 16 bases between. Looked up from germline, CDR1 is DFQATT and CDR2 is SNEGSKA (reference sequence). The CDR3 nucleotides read TGCAGTGCTAGGAGGCCCAGCTTAGGGGAGACCCAGTACTTC. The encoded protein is CSARRPSLGETQYF.

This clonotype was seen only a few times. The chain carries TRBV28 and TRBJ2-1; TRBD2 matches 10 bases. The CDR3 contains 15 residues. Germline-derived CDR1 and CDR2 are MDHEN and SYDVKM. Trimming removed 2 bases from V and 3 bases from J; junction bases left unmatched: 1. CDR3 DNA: TGTGCCAGCAGTTTAAGCGGGAGGGTCTACAATGAGCAGTTCTTC. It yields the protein CASSLSGRVYNEQFF.

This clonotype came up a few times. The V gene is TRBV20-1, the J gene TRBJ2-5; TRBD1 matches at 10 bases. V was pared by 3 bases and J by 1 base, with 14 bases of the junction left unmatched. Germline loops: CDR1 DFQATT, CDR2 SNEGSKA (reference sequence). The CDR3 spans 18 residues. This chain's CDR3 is CSASFGYGTGVAQETQYF. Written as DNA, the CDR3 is TGCAGTGCTAGCTTTGGGTATGGGACAGGGGTGGCCCAAGAGACCCAGTACTTC.

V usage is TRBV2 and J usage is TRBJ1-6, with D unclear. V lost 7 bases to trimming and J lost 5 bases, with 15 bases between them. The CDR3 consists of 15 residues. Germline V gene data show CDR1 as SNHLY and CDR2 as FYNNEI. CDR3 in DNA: TGTGCCAGCATGCGTATACAGACTGATAATTCACCCCTCCACTTT. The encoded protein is CASMRIQTDNSPLHF.

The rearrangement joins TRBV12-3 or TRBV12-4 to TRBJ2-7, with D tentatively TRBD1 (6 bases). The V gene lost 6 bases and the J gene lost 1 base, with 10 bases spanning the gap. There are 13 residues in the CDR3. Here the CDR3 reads CASSGTRSYEQYF. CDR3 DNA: TGTGCCAGCAGCGGGACAAGGTCCTACGAGCAGTACTTC.

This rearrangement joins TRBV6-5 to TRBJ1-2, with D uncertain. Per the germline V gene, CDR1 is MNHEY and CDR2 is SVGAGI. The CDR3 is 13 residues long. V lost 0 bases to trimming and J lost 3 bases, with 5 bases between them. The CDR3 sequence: CASSYSKDYGYTF. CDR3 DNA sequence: TGTGCCAGCAGTTACTCGAAGGACTATGGCTACACCTTC.

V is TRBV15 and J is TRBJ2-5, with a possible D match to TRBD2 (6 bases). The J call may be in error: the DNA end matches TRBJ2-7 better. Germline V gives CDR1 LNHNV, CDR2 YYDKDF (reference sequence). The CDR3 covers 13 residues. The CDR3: CATSRDGGSEQYF. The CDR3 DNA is TGTGCCACCAGCAGAGATGGGGGGAGCGAGCAGTACTTC.

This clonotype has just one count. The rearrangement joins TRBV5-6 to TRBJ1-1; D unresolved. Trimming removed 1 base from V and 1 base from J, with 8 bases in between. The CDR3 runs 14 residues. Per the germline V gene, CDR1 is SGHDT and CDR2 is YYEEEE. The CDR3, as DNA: TGTGCCAGCAGCTTGCCCTATCCGAACACTGAAGCTTTCTTT. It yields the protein CASSLPYPNTEAFF.

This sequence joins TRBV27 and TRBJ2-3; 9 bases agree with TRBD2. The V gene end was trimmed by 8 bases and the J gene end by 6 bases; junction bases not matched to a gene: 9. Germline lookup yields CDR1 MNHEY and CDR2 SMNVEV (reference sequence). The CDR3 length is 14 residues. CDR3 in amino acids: CASRVAGARDTQYF. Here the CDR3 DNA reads TGTGCCAGCCGAGTAGCGGGGGCTCGGGATACGCAGTATTTT.

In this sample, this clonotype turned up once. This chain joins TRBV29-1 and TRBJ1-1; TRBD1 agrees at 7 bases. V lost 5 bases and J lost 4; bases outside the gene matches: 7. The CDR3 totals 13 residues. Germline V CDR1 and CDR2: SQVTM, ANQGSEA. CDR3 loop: CSVSWTGGTEAFF. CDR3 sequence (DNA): TGCAGCGTTTCCTGGACAGGAGGCACTGAAGCTTTCTTT.

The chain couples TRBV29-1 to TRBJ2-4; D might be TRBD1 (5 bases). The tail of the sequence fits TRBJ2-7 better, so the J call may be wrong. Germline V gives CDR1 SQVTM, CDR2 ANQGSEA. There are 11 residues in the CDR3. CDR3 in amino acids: CSGGAYDEQYF. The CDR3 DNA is TGCAGCGGTGGGGCCTACGACGAGCAGTACTTC.

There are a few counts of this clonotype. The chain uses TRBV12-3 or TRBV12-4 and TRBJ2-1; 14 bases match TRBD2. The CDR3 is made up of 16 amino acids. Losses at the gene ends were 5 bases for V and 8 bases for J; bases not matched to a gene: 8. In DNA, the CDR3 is TGTGCCAGCAGTCTGGGACTAGCGGGAGTTTTGGATGAGCAGTTCTTC. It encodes CASSLGLAGVLDEQFF.

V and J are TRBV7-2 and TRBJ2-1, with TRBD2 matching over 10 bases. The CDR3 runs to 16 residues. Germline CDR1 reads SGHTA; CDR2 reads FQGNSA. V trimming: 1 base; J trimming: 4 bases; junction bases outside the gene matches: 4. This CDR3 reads CASSLDVSGRYNEQFF. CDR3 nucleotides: TGTGCCAGCAGCTTAGACGTTAGCGGGAGGTACAATGAGCAGTTCTTC.